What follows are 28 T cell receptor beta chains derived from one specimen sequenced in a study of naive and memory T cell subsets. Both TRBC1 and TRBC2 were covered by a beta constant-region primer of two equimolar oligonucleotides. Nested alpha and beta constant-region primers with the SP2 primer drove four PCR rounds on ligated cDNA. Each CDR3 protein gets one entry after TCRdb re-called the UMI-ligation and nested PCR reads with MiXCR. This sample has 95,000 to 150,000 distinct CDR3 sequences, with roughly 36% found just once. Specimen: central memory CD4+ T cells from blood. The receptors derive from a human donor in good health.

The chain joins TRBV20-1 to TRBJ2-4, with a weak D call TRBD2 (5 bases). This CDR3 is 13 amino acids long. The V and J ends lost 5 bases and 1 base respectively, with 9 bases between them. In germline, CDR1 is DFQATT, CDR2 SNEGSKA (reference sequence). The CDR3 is CSAPTSAKNIQYF. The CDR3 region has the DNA TGCAGTGCTCCCACTAGTGCCAAAAACATTCAGTACTTC.

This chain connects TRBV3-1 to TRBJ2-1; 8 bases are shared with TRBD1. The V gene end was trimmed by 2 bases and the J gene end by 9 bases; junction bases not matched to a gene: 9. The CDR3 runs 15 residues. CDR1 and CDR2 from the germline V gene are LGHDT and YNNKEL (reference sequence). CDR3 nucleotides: TGTGCCAGCAGCCAAAGGGGCAGGGGGCGCGGTGAGCAGTTCTTC. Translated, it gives CASSQRGRGRGEQFF.

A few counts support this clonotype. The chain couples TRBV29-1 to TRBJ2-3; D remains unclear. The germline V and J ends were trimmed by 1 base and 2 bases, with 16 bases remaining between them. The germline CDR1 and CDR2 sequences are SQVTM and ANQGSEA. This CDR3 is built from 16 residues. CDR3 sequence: CSVEGQFEVFTDTQYF. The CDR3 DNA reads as TGCAGCGTTGAAGGGCAGTTCGAGGTGTTCACAGATACGCAGTATTTT.

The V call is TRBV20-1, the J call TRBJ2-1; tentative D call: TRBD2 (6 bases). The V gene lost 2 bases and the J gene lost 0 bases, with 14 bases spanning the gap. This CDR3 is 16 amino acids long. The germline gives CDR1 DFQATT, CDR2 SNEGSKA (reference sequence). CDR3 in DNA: TGCAGTGCTAGACCCTCGGGAGCGGGCTCCTACAATGAGCAGTTCTTC. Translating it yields CSARPSGAGSYNEQFF.

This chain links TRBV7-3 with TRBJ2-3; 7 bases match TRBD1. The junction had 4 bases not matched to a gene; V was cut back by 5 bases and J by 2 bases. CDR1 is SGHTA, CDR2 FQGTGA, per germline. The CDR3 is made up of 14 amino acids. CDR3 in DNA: TGTGCCAGCAGCCCGACAGGGATCACAGATACGCAGTATTTT. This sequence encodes CASSPTGITDTQYF.

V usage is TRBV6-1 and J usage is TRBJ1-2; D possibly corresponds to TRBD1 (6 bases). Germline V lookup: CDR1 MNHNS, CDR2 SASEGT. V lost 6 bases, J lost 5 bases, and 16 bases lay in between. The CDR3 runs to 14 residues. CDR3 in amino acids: CASRGNRDDYGYTF. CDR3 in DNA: TGTGCCAGCAGAGGGAACAGGGATGATTATGGCTACACCTTC.

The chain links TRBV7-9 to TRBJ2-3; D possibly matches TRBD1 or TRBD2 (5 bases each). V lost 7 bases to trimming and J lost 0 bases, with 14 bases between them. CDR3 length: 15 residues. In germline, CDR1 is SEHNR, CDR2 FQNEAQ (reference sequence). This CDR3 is CASTRGRISTDTQYF. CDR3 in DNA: TGTGCCAGCACCCGGGGACGGATCAGCACAGATACGCAGTATTTT. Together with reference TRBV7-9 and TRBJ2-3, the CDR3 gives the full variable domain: DTGVSQNPRHKITKRGQNVTFRCDPISEHNRLYWYRQTLGQGPEFLTYFQNEAQLEKSRLLSDRFSAERPKGSFSTLEIQRTEQGDSAMYLCASTRGRISTDTQYFGPGTRLTVL.

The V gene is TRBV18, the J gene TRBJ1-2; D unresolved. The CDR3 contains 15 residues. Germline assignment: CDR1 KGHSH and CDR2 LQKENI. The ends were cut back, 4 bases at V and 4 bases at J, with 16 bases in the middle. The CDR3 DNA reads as TGTGCCAGCTCACTACCTCAGGACCCCGGCTATGGCTACACCTTC. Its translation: CASSLPQDPGYGYTF.

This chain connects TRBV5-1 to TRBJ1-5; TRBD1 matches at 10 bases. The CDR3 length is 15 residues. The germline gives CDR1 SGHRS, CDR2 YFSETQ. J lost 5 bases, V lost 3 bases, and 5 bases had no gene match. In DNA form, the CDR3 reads TGCGCCAGCAGCTGGAACGGACAGGGGGATCAGCCCCAGCATTTT. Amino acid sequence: CASSWNGQGDQPQHF.

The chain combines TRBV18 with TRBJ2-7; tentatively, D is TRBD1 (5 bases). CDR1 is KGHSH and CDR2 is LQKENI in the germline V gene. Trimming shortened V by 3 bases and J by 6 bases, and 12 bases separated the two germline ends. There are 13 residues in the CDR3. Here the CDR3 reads CASSPNTGREQYF. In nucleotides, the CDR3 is TGTGCCAGCTCACCCAATACAGGCCGCGAGCAGTACTTC.

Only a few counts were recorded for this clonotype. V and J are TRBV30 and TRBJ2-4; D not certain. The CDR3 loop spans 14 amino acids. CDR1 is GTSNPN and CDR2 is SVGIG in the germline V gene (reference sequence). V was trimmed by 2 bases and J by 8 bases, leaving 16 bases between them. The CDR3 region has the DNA TGTGCCTGGAGTCGGAATTCTGCGATTGACATTCAGTACTTC. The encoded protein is CAWSRNSAIDIQYF.

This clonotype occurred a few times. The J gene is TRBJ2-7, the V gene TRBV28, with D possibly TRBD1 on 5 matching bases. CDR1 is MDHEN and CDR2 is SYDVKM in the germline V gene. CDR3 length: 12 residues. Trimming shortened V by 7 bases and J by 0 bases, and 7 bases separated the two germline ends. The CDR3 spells CASTQGSYEQYF. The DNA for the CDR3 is TGTGCCAGCACCCAGGGCTCCTACGAGCAGTACTTC.

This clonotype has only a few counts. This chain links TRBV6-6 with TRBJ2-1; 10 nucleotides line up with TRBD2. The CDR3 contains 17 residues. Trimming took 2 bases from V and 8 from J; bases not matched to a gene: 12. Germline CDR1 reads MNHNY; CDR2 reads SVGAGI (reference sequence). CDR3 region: CASSYPLAGTQMDEQFF. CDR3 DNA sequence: TGTGCCAGCAGTTACCCACTAGCGGGAACTCAGATGGATGAGCAGTTCTTC.

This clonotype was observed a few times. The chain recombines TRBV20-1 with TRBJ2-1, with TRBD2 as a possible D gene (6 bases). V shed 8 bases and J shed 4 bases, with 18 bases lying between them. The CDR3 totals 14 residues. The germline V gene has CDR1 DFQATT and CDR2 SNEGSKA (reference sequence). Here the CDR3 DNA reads TGCAGTTCTCCGGGGGAGGACACGTACAATGAGCAGTTCTTC. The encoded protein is CSSPGEDTYNEQFF.

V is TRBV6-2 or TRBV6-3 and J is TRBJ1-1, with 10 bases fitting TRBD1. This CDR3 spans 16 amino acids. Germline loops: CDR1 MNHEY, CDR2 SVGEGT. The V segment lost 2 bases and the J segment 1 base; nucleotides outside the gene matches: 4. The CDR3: CASSYRTGGRNTEAFF. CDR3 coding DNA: TGTGCCAGCAGTTACCGGACAGGGGGGCGGAACACTGAAGCTTTCTTT.

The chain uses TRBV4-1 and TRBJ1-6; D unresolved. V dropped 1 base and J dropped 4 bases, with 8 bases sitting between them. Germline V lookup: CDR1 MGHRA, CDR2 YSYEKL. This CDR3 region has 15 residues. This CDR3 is CASSQGQSYNSPLHF. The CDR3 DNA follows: TGCGCCAGCAGCCAAGGACAAAGTTATAATTCACCCCTCCACTTT.

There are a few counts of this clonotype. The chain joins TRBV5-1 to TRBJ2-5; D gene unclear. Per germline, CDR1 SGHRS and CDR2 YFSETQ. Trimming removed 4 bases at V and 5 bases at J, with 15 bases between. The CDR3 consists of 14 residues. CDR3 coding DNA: TGCGCCAGCAGCCGTATCAAGTTTCTGGAGACCCAGTACTTC. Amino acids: CASSRIKFLETQYF.

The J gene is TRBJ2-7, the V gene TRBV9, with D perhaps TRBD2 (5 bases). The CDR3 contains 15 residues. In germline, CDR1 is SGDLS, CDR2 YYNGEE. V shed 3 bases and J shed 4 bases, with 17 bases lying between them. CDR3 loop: CASSASGNPSYEQYF. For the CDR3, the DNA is TGTGCCAGCAGCGCATCCGGGAACCCATCATACGAGCAGTACTTC.

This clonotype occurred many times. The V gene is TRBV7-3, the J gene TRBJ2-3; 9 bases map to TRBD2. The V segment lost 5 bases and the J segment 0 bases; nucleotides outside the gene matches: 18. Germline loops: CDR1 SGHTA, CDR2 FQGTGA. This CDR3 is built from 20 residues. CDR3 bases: TGTGCCAGCAGCCCAAAAGGGCGGACTAGCGCGTTAGCTAGCACAGATACGCAGTATTTT. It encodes CASSPKGRTSALASTDTQYF.

CDR3 region: CASRKAGEGNNEQFF. The DNA for the CDR3 is TGTGCCAGCAGAAAAGCGGGAGAAGGAAACAATGAGCAGTTCTTC. This chain connects TRBV6-2 or TRBV6-3 to TRBJ2-1; 8 nucleotides align to TRBD2. The CDR3 has 15 residues. The germline CDR1 and CDR2 sequences are MNHEY and SVGEGT. Germline trimming cut 6 bases from V and 5 bases from J; bases unmatched to any gene: 9.

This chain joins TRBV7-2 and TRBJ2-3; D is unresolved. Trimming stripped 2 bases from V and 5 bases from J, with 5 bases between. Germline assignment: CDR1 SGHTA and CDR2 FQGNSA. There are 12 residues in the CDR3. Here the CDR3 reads CASSLNGDTQYF. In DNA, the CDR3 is TGTGCCAGCAGCTTAAACGGAGATACGCAGTATTTT.

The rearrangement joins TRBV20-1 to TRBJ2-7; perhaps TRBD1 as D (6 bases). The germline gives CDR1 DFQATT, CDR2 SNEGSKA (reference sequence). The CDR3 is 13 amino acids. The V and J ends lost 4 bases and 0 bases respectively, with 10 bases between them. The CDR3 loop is CSANRDISYEQYF. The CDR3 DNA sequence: TGCAGTGCTAACCGGGACATCTCCTACGAGCAGTACTTC.

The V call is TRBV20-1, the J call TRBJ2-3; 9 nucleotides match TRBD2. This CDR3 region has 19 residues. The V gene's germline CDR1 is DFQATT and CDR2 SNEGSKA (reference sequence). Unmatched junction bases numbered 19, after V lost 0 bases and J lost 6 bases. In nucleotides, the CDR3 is TGCAGTGCTAGAGATCTATTTACTGACCCCACCGGGACTAGCGATACGCAGTATTTT. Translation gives CSARDLFTDPTGTSDTQYF.

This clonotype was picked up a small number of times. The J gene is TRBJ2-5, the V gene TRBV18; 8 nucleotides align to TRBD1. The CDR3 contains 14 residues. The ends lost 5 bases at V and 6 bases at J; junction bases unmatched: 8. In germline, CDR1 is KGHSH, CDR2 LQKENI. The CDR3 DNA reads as TGTGCCAGCTCAACGGACAGGGTCGCGAAGACCCAGTACTTC. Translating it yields CASSTDRVAKTQYF.

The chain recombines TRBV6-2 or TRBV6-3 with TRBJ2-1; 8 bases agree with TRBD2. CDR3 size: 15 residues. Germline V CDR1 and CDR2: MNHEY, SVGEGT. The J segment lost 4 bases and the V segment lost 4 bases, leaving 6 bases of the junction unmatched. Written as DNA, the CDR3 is TGTGCCAGCAGTTGGGAGCGGGAGTATTACAATGAGCAGTTCTTC. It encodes CASSWEREYYNEQFF.

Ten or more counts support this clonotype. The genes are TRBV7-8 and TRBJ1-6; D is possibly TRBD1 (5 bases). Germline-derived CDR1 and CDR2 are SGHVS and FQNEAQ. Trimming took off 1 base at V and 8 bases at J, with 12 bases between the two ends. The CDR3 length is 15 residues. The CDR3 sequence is CASSLVGQGYSPLHF. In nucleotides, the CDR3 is TGTGCCAGCAGCTTAGTAGGGCAGGGCTATTCACCCCTCCACTTT.

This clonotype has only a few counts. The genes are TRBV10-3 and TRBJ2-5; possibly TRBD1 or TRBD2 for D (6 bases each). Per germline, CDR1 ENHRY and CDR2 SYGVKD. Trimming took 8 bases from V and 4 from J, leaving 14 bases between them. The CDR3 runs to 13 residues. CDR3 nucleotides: TGTGCCATCGGGGGGCTCGGGCTAGAGACCCAGTACTTC. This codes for CAIGGLGLETQYF.

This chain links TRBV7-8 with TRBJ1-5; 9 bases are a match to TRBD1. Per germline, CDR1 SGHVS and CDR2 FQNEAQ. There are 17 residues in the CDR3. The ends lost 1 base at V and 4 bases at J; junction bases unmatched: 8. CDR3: CASSLGADRGGNQPQHF. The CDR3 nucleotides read TGTGCCAGCAGCTTAGGGGCTGACAGGGGGGGGAATCAGCCCCAGCATTTT. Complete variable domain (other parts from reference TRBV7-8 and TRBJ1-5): GAGVSQSPRYKVAKRGQDVALRCDPISGHVSLFWYQQALGQGPEFLTYFQNEAQLDKSGLPSDRFFAERPEGSVSTLKIQRTQQEDSAVYLCASSLGADRGGNQPQHFGDGTRLSIL.